One and the same sample provided the 6 T cell receptor beta chains below, sequenced in a study of blood T cells in healthy people across ages. Then a second PCR, running about 6 to 12 cycles, was carried out with a sample-barcoded 5' primer and a J-beta primer mix. TCRdb used MiXCR to reprocess the 5' RACE reads, holding one entry per CDR3 protein. The sample includes around 1,000,000 distinct CDR3 sequences, under 30% of them seen just once. These sequences were also reported in another study, on T cells of mothers and their children.

The specimen was blood. These receptors were taken from a girl aged 2 to 10 in good health.

This chain joins TRBV6-5 and TRBJ1-2, with 7 bases lining up with TRBD1. The CDR3 loop spans 15 amino acids. V dropped 5 bases and J dropped 11; count of bases not matched to a gene: 17. The germline CDR1 and CDR2 sequences are MNHEY and SVGAGI. The CDR3 sequence: CASSRFFTSDRRYTF. DNA for the CDR3: TGTGCCAGCAGTAGATTTTTTACATCGGACAGGAGGTACACCTTC.

This chain connects TRBV7-8 to TRBJ2-5; 11 bases are a match to TRBD2. The germline V gene encodes CDR1 SGHVS and CDR2 FQNEAQ. The CDR3 is made up of 17 amino acids. Trimming at V came to 1 base and at J to 2 bases, leaving 6 bases not matched to a gene. CDR3 sequence: CASSLGELAGVQETQYF. CDR3 nucleotides: TGTGCCAGCAGCTTAGGGGAACTAGCGGGGGTGCAAGAGACCCAGTACTTC.

This rearrangement joins TRBV5-1 to TRBJ2-5, with D maybe TRBD1 (5 bases). Per germline, CDR1 SGHRS and CDR2 YFSETQ. The CDR3 length is 15 residues. V gave up 0 bases and J gave up 4 bases, with 13 bases separating them. The CDR3 region has the DNA TGCGCCAGCAGCTTGGTTAGGGGCCAGGGAGAGACCCAGTACTTC. Translation gives CASSLVRGQGETQYF.

The rearrangement joins TRBV27 to TRBJ2-5; TRBD1 is a possible D gene (6 bases). The DNA end is a closer match to TRBJ2-1, so the J assignment may be wrong. CDR1 is MNHEY, CDR2 SMNVEV, per germline (reference sequence). The CDR3 sequence is 12 residues long. The DNA of the CDR3 is TGTGCCATCTCGGACAGTTACAATGAGCAGTTCTTC. Amino acid sequence: CAISDSYNEQFF.

This clonotype has more than one count but fewer than ten. The gene calls are TRBV9 and TRBJ2-5; D gene uncertain. The last part of the DNA fits TRBJ2-1 better; the J call may be wrong. This CDR3 is built from 13 residues. Germline lookup yields CDR1 SGDLS and CDR2 YYNGEE. DNA of the CDR3: TGTGCCAGCAGCGTGTTTCCGGCGGATGAGCAGTTCTTC. Translated, it gives CASSVFPADEQFF.

In DNA form, the CDR3 reads TGTGCCAGCAGCTTGGCTAGAGGGGGTACGCAGTATTTT. Its protein is CASSLARGGTQYF. The chain recombines TRBV7-3 with TRBJ2-3; a possible D gene is TRBD1 (6 bases). Deletions cut 3 bases from V and 8 bases from J, with 12 bases between. CDR3 length equals 13 residues. Germline-derived CDR1 and CDR2 are SGHTA and FQGTGA.